A single T cell receptor beta chain is shown here with its context. This entry belongs to a study of T cells expressing NK-cell markers. Study-level information: Each TCR beta repertoire originated in sorted T cells that were CD3+CD56+NKG2C+, CD3+CD56+NKG2C- or CD3+CD56-NKG2C+. Seven HCMV-seropositive donors and one seronegative donor made up the eight sequenced donors.

Following a re-call of the 5' RACE reads, TCRdb has one entry per CDR3 protein and lacks DNA. This sample carries approximately 440,000 distinct CDR3 sequences, with more than 1.4% going to the ten biggest clones. Germline CDR1 is MNHNS and CDR2 is SASEGT. The CDR3 totals 15 residues. The sequence was collected from a woman aged 50 to 60 in good health. Sequencing was done on a sample of blood T cells: a sorted CD56 or NKG2C T cell subset, CD4+ or CD8+ T cells, or bulk PBMC T cells (not recorded which). The V call is TRBV6-1, the J call TRBJ1-5; absent DNA, TCRdb's TRBD1 call cannot be checked. The CDR3 region is CASTWDRASNQPQHF.